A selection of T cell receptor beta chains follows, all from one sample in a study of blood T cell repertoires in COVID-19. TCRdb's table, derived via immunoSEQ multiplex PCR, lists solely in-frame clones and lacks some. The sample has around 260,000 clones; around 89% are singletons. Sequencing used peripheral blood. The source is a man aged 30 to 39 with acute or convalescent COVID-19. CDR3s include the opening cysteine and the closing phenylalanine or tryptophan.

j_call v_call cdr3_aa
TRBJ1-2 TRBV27 CASSFGSTGSLGYTF
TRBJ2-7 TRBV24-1 CATTAGGPTSAYEQYF
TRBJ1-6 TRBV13 CASSRTGVSPLHF
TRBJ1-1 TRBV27 CASRITWGSPEAFF
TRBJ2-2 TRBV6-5 CASSYSIGDGTGELFF
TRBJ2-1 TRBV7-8 CASSQDRGSLLGEQFF
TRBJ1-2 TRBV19 CASSDRGNGYTF
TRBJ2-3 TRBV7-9 CASSTLAGASADTQYF
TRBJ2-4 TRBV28 CASSLWGEGTAKNIQYF
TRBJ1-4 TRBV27 CASSLPGAGEKLFF
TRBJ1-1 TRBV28 CAIGTGGEAFF
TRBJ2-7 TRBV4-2 CASSQDSRTQYF
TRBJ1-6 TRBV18 CASSPRRLDTYNSPLHF
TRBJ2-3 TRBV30 CAWRINDPPGGWLSTDTQYF
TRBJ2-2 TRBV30 CAWRWGAGELFF
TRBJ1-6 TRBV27 CASSLDRVSSPLHF
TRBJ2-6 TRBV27 CASSSGGSGANVLTF
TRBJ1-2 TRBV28 CASSFGGGSYGYTF
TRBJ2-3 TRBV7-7 CASSLGASGRNPDTQYF
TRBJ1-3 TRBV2 CASSESRVSGNTIYF
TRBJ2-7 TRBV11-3 CASSLIGGGTGEQYF
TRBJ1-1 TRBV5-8 CASVPGQGYNTEAFF
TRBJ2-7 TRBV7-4 CVQSRGVHEQYF
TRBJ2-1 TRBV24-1 CATSDISGTGDYNEQFF
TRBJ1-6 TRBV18 CASSPRERGSPLHF
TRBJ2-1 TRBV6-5 CASSDWNEQFF
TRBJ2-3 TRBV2 CASSEEQRATDTQYF
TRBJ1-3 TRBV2 CASSLGGISGNTIYF
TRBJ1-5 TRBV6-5 CASSYARGQPQHF
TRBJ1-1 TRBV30 CAWSRKGQGSTEAFF
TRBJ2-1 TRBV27 CASSTTGSSYNEQFF
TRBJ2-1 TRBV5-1 CASSLPLAGGLGEQFF
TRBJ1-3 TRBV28 CASSRQSSGNTIYF
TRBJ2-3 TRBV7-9 CASSTTRIGGDTQYF
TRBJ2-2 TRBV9 CASSVDGPGNTGELFF